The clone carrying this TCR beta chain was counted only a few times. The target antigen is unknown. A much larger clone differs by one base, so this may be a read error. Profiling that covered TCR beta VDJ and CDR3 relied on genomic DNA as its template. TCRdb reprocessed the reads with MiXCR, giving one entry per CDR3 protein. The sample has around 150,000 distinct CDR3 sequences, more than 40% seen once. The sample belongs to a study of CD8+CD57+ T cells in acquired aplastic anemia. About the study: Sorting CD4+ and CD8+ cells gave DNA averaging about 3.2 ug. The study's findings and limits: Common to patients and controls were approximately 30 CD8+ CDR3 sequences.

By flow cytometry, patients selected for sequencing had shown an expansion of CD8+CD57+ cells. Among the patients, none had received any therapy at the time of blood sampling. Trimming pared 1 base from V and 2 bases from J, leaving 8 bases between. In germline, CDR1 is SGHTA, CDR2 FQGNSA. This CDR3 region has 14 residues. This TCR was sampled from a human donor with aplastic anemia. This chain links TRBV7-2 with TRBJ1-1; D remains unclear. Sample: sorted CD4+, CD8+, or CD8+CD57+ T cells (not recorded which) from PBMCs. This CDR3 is CASSLDVPNTEAFF. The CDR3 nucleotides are TGTGCCAGCAGCTTAGACGTGCCCAACACTGAAGCTTTCTTT. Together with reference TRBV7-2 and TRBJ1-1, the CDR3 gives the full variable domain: GAGVSQSPSNKVTEKGKDVELRCDPISGHTALYWYRQSLGQGLEFLIYFQGNSAPDKSGLPSDRFSAERTGGSVSTLTIQRTQQEDSAVYLCASSLDVPNTEAFFGQGTRLTVV.